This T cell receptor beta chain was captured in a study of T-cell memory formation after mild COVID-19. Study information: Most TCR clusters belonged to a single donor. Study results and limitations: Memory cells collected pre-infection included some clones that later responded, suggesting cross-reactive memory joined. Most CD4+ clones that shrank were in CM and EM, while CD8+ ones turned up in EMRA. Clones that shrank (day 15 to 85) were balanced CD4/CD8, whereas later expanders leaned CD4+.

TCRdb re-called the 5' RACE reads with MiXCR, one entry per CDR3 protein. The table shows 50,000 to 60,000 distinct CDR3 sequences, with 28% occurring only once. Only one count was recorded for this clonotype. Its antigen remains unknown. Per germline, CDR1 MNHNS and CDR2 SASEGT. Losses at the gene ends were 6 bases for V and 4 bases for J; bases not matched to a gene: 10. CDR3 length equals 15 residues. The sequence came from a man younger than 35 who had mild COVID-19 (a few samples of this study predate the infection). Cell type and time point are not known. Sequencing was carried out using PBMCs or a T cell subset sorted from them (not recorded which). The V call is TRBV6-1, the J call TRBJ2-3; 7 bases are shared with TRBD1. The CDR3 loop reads CASRTRQGWPDTQYF. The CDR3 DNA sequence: TGTGCCAGCAGGACTCGACAGGGCTGGCCAGATACGCAGTATTTT.